This is a list of T cell receptor beta chains from one sample in a study of blood T cell repertoires in COVID-19. Sequencing used immunoSEQ multiplex PCR; TCRdb keeps in-frame clones, though not all of them. In the table there are 70,000 to 100,000 clones, 88% of which are singletons. The sequencing input was peripheral blood. The receptors shown here come from a woman in her 70s with acute or convalescent COVID-19. Each CDR3 is given with its conserved first and last residue. D genes are given only for firm matches. Clone size appears in some rows only: once, few, many, or a class for an expanded clone.

TRBV7-9	TRBJ2-5	.	.	TGTGCCAGCAGCTTAGGGACAGCAACTCGAGAGACCCAGTACTTC	CASSLGTATRETQYF
TRBV14	TRBJ2-7	TRBD1	.	TGTGCCAGCAGCCAAGGAACAGGGGCCTACGAGCAGTACTTC	CASSQGTGAYEQYF
TRBV5-1	TRBJ1-2	TRBD1	once	TGCGCCAGCAGCTTTCAGACAGGGGGCCGCGGCTACACCTTC	CASSFQTGGRGYTF
TRBV11-2	TRBJ2-1	TRBD2	.	TGTGCCAGCAGCTATAGCGGGGGGGCGGGTGAGCAGTTCTTC	CASSYSGGAGEQFF
TRBV12-2	TRBJ1-2	.	.	TGTGCAAGTCGCATACCTCAGCTGGGACACCCGATTCTTCATGGCTACACCTTC	CASRIPQLGHPILHGYTF
TRBV9	TRBJ1-3	.	.	TGTGCCAGCAGCGTAGACGACACCTCTGGAAACACCATATATTTT	CASSVDDTSGNTIYF
TRBV10-3	TRBJ2-3	.	.	TGTGCCATCACAGGGAGCACAGATACGCAGTATTTT	CAITGSTDTQYF
TRBV7-9	TRBJ1-2	TRBD1	.	TGTGCCAGCAGCTCCGGGACAGGGGGTTATGGCTACACCTTC	CASSSGTGGYGYTF
TRBV5-1	TRBJ1-6	TRBD1	.	TGCGCCAGCAGCTCAGGACAGGGCGGTAATTCACCCCTCCACTTT	CASSSGQGGNSPLHF
TRBV10-3	TRBJ1-4	.	.	TGTGCCATCAGGCCGAGTGGGCCAGGAGAAAAACTGTTTTTT	CAIRPSGPGEKLFF
TRBV19	TRBJ2-3	TRBD2	once	TGTGCCAGTAGTGCTAACGGACTAGCGGGAGGGAGCACAGATACGCAGTATTTT	CASSANGLAGGSTDTQYF
TRBV2	TRBJ2-7	.	.	TGTGCCAGCAGGACCTCAGCTAGCCTCAGCTCCTACGAGCAGTACTTC	CASRTSASLSSYEQYF
TRBV30	TRBJ2-1	.	.	TGTGCCTGGAGTTTTCCACTAAGCGGCTCCTACAATGAGCAGTTCTTC	CAWSFPLSGSYNEQFF
TRBV6-5	TRBJ2-5	.	.	TGTGCCAGCAGTCAAACAGGGTCTGGGACCCAGTACTTC	CASSQTGSGTQYF
TRBV15	TRBJ2-2	TRBD2	.	TGTGCCACCAGTATCCCAACTAGCGGGAGAAGGACCGGGGAGCTGTTTTTT	CATSIPTSGRRTGELFF
TRBV7-7	TRBJ2-1	.	few	TGTGCCAGCAGCCAAGGTGACTTGCCCTACAATGAGCAGTTCTTC	CASSQGDLPYNEQFF
TRBV14	TRBJ2-2	.	.	TGTGCCAGCAGTAGGTTGGGAGCCGGGGAGCTGTTTTTT	CASSRLGAGELFF
TRBV7-9	TRBJ2-2	.	.	TGTGCCAGCAGCAACTTGCGGGCGAACACCGGGGAGCTGTTTTTT	CASSNLRANTGELFF
TRBV18	TRBJ1-3	.	.	TGTGCCAGCTCACCAGGGGCAAACTCTGGAAACACCATATATTTT	CASSPGANSGNTIYF
TRBV7-9	TRBJ2-7	.	few	TGTGCCAGCAGTAGGGACATTTCCTACGAGCAGTACTTC	CASSRDISYEQYF
TRBV27	TRBJ1-1	.	.	TGTGCCAGCAGTCTACAGGGATCTACTGAAGCTTTCTTT	CASSLQGSTEAFF
TRBV6-6	TRBJ1-5	.	.	TGTGCCAGCAGTTACGAGCCCACTTCTTGGCCCCAGCATTTT	CASSYEPTSWPQHF
TRBV3-1/TRBV3-2	TRBJ1-5	.	.	TGTGCCAGCAGCCAAGACAGGGATCAGCCCCAGCATTTT	CASSQDRDQPQHF
TRBV4-2	TRBJ2-2	.	.	TGTGCCACCCTGGGCCTGAACACCGGGGAGCTGTTTTTT	CATLGLNTGELFF
TRBV11-2	TRBJ2-5	TRBD1	.	TGTGCCAGCAGCCTAGACAGGGTTTCGGAGACCCAGTACTTC	CASSLDRVSETQYF
TRBV2	TRBJ2-1	TRBD2	.	TGTGCCAGCAGGACCGGGACTAGCGGGACAACCTCCTACAATGAGCAGTTCTTC	CASRTGTSGTTSYNEQFF
TRBV7-9	TRBJ2-5	.	.	TGTGCCAGCAGCTTCCTCCAAGAGACCCAGTACTTC	CASSFLQETQYF
TRBV5-4	TRBJ2-1	TRBD2	.	TGTGCCAGCAGCTTAGAAAAGCGGGGGGGGATAAGCTCCTACAATGAGCAGTTCTTC	CASSLEKRGGISSYNEQFF